The sequence of this TCR beta chain was determined in a study of shared clonotypes between healthy human individuals (TCRdb year 2020). Broadly, across the study: The cohort comprised a couple of women and a few men aged 18 to 49 years. For each donor, CD4 naive and CD4 memory were each run on three plates, CD8 naive on two plates, and CD8 memory on one plate. To estimate repertoire size and how much clonotype sharing occurs between individuals, the study deeply sequenced the blood TCR repertoires of about 5 healthy adults. Different laboratories and diverse techniques were used to prepare libraries and sequence TCR repertoires, to increase sequencing depth and limit assay-specific biases. Each donor's leukapheresis produced roughly between roughly 0.94 and 9.5 billion PBMCs. The full study reports these points: The genetic and exposure-history diversity represented was limited by the small number of donors. Approximately 4.8% of naive CD4, 3.5% of naive CD8, approximately 2% of memory CD4, and more than 0.35% of memory CD8 clonotypes were shared across a few donors. Pairwise subsampling led to the expectation that sequencing depth would affect the degree of clonotype sharing among donors. Compared with non-shared clonotypes, clonotypes shared by all four sorted-subset donors had higher generation probabilities. Even with the large sequencing depth, rarefaction of the sorted-subset datasets indicated that sequencing was incomplete. Larger estimated clonotype richness was generally found for naive subsets than for memory subsets. Sampling was restricted to blood, and TCR repertoires in tissue are likely to differ from TCR repertoires in blood.

Healthy HIV-negative adults with no recently reported acute infections or vaccinations were included as donors. Every donor was a Caucasian adult residing in Nashville, Tennessee, USA. Magnetic negative selection was used to enrich CD4+ T cells, after which naive cells were positively selected on CD45RA and the negative fraction became the memory subset. Blood was collected by leukapheresis, and PBMCs were isolated by Ficoll-Histopaque density gradient centrifugation and then cryopreserved in liquid nitrogen vapor phase. Purity and quantity of every magnetically sorted T cell population were checked by analytical flow cytometry. Genomic DNA was isolated from each sorted fraction and quantified by UV absorbance on a Nanodrop 2000c. Trimming removed 2 bases from V and 5 bases from J, leaving 13 bases between the germline ends. CDR1 SGHNT and CDR2 YYREEE are derived from the germline V gene (reference sequence). Taken from cysteine to phenylalanine, the CDR3 has 14 residues. Left in the record is the CDR3 DNA by itself, 42 bases read in frame from the first base.

Using the deep immunoSEQ assay, TCR CDR3 regions were amplified from genomic DNA by multiplex PCR. Extracted genomic DNA from each cell subset was spread evenly across all wells of several immunoSEQ 96-well plates, with each plate serving as a replicate. Each replicate PCR for sorted subsets received about 220 ng genomic DNA, equal to tens of thousands of T cell genomes. Purified libraries were measured with a Qubit 3.0 fluorometer, size-checked on a Bioanalyzer 2100, and measured again with the KAPA Library Quantification kit. Each immunoSEQ 96-well plate was sequenced on its own single-read 150-cycle Illumina NextSeq 550 flow cell. Per the authors' processing: Because the immunoSEQ output held only junctional sequences and lacked quality scores, the filtering could not match the filtering applied to full-length reads. To assign V/J genes and CDR3, sequences were annotated against IMGT germline references using PyIR, a Python wrapper for IgBLAST v1.9. Any read was removed if the V/J assignment was weak (E-value above 1e-6), the CDR3 was missing, or the read contained stop codons, out-of-frame junctions, or ambiguous translated residues. V3J clonotypes were defined as sequences sharing an identical inferred V gene, J gene, and CDR3 amino acid sequence. Percentage overlap between repertoires was calculated by dividing the number of shared unique clonotypes by the size of the smaller repertoire. Three approaches were used to assess repertoire richness: RTK rarefaction, the Chao1 estimator, and Recon v2.1 estimates of unobserved clonotypes. OLGA was used to compute generation probabilities for all TCRbeta clonotypes that the gDNA method yielded from a handful of donors. TCRdb re-hosts the immuneACCESS table, in-frame sequences only. Its copies lack some clones; in the studies checked, an unresolved V gene accounts for under half of them, and the cause for the rest is not known. V and J calls and clone size follow that table, whereas D and trimming were derived from the DNA. The sample table lists under 200,000 clones, about 93% of them with a count of one. Of the sample, more than 0.06% is held by the ten largest clones.

This clone came up once. Its target antigen remains unknown. Per-nucleotide qualities are absent, and no much larger clonotype sits a single base away. Material: naive CD4+ T cells sorted from blood. The sample's cell subset or site label is to be understood as: CD45RA+ positively selected. The V gene is TRBV5-4 and the J gene is TRBJ1-1, with a tentative D gene TRBD1 over 5 matching bases. The TCR comes from a woman between 25 and 40 years old in good health. The CDR3 protein: CASSFGQGITEAFF. The nucleotide sequence reads TGTGCCAGCAGCTTCGGCCAGGGCATAACTGAAGCTTTCTTT.